The 23 T cell receptor beta chains given below trace back to one sample, sequenced in a study of T cell changes during pregnancy in multiple sclerosis. The protocol was immunoSEQ multiplex PCR, while the TCRdb copy is restricted to in-frame clones and leaves out a portion. The data hold more than 35,000 clones, with 70% to 90% observed a single time. The sequenced sample was CD8+ T cells from peripheral blood mononuclear cells, obtained after pregnancy. The receptors were sampled from a female donor in good health, enrolled as a control in a pregnancy study.

V gene TRBV19 combines with J gene TRBJ2-1; 9 bases agree with TRBD2. This CDR3 region has 11 residues. Per the germline V gene, CDR1 is LNHDA and CDR2 is SQIVND (reference sequence). The V segment lost 7 bases and the J segment 9 bases; nucleotides outside the gene matches: 1. For the CDR3, the DNA is TGTGCCAGTACTAGCGGGGCTGAGCAGTTCTTC. Its translation: CASTSGAEQFF.

The chain combines TRBV7-3 with TRBJ2-5; weak D call: TRBD2 (6 bases). Germline V gene lookup returns CDR1 SGHTA and CDR2 FQGTGA. V was trimmed by 2 bases and J by 5 bases, leaving 15 bases between them. The length of the CDR3 is 15 residues. The CDR3 is CASSLLGGVGETQYF. The CDR3, as DNA: TGTGCCAGCAGCTTATTGGGGGGAGTCGGGGAGACCCAGTACTTC.

The chain employs TRBV9 and TRBJ2-7; D gene uncertain. CDR3 length equals 11 residues. CDR1 is SGDLS, CDR2 YYNGEE, per germline. The ends were cut back, 4 bases at V and 7 bases at J, with 9 bases in the middle. The CDR3 coding sequence is TGTGCCAGCAGCCCCGGTCGGGAGCAGTACTTC. It translates to CASSPGREQYF.

This clone was seen only once. J is TRBJ2-7 and V is TRBV29-1, with 7 bases fitting TRBD1. Germline CDR1 SQVTM, CDR2 ANQGSEA. The CDR3 runs 14 residues. Losses at the gene ends were 3 bases for V and 2 bases for J; bases not matched to a gene: 7. CDR3 protein: CSVERQGETYEQYF. CDR3 DNA: TGCAGCGTTGAGCGACAGGGTGAAACCTACGAGCAGTACTTC.

The chain carries TRBV2 and TRBJ1-3; D is undetermined. CDR3 length: 13 amino acids. Germline CDR1 reads SNHLY; CDR2 reads FYNNEI. Trimming took off 9 bases at V and 8 bases at J, with 17 bases between the two ends. CDR3 in DNA: TGTGCCAGTGTTGTCAGTGCGCAGGACACCATATATTTT. Protein product: CASVVSAQDTIYF.

Only one count was recorded for this clone. The V call is TRBV6-5, the J call TRBJ1-6; 9 bases are shared with TRBD1. With V trimmed by 7 bases and J by 4 bases, 5 bases remained unmatched. CDR1 is MNHEY, CDR2 SVGAGI, per germline. The CDR3 is made up of 15 amino acids. The CDR3 DNA sequence: TGTGCCAGCACCACAGGGGGCGGTTATAATTCACCCCTCCACTTT. This codes for CASTTGGGYNSPLHF.

V gene TRBV6-5 combines with J gene TRBJ1-2, with D possibly matching TRBD1 (5 bases). Germline loops: CDR1 MNHEY, CDR2 SVGAGI. V was trimmed by 2 bases and J by 6 bases, leaving 10 bases between them. This CDR3 comprises 13 residues. The CDR3 protein is CASSYGGVDGYTF. The CDR3 DNA reads as TGTGCCAGCAGTTACGGGGGGGTCGATGGCTACACCTTC.

The genes are TRBV7-6 and TRBJ2-7, with 8 bases identical to TRBD1. V gave up 1 base and J gave up 4 bases; unmatched junction bases: 6. This CDR3 has 15 residues. Looked up from germline, CDR1 is SGHVS and CDR2 is FNYEAQ. The CDR3 nucleotides are TGTGCCAGCAGCTTAGGGCAGGGGGCTGGGTACGAGCAGTACTTC. Protein: CASSLGQGAGYEQYF.

V and J are TRBV7-8 and TRBJ2-5, with TRBD2 matching over 13 bases. The J segment lost 5 bases and the V segment lost 1 base, leaving 7 bases of the junction unmatched. The CDR3 consists of 17 residues. Germline CDR1 SGHVS, CDR2 FQNEAQ. The CDR3 protein is CASSLGLAGGTQETQYF. The CDR3 DNA sequence: TGTGCCAGCAGCTTAGGACTAGCGGGGGGTACTCAGGAGACCCAGTACTTC.

The chain employs TRBV4-3 and TRBJ2-7, with D perhaps TRBD1 (5 bases). V was shortened by 0 bases and J by 2 bases, with 11 bases between the two germline ends. The CDR3 runs 15 residues. CDR1 is LGHNA, CDR2 YSLEER, per germline. The DNA of the CDR3 is TGCGCCAGCAGCCAAGAGGTCAGGGCCGCCTACGAGCAGTACTTC. As protein: CASSQEVRAAYEQYF.

The rearrangement links TRBV28 to TRBJ2-4, with a weak D call TRBD2 (5 bases). Germline CDR1 MDHEN, CDR2 SYDVKM. Trimming took 6 bases from V and 1 from J, leaving 16 bases between them. CDR3 length: 16 amino acids. The CDR3 sequence is CASRTTGTRAKNIQYF. The CDR3 coding sequence is TGTGCCAGCAGAACCACGGGAACGCGGGCCAAAAACATTCAGTACTTC.

The chain couples TRBV2 to TRBJ2-1, with 10 bases that match TRBD1. This CDR3 has 13 residues. Germline CDR1 is SNHLY and CDR2 is FYNNEI. With V trimmed by 6 bases and J by 8 bases, 4 bases remained unmatched. The CDR3 sequence: CASRPGQGYEQFF. The CDR3 coding sequence is TGTGCCAGCAGACCGGGACAGGGGTATGAGCAGTTCTTC.

This chain uses TRBV19 with TRBJ1-6, with 8 nucleotides matching TRBD1. With 7 bases clipped from V and 2 bases from J, the junction kept 1 base outside the gene matches. From germline, CDR1 is LNHDA and CDR2 SQIVND (reference sequence). The CDR3 runs to 14 residues. Here the CDR3 reads CASTDRAYNSPLHF. The CDR3 nucleotides are TGTGCCAGTACGGACAGGGCCTATAATTCACCCCTCCACTTT.

The J gene is TRBJ1-2, the V gene TRBV11-2, with a weak D call TRBD1 (5 bases). Trimming removed 1 base at V and 4 bases at J, with 13 bases between. The V gene's germline CDR1 is SGHAT and CDR2 FQNNGV. This CDR3 has 15 residues. This CDR3 reads CASSLGARVSYGYTF. In nucleotides, the CDR3 is TGTGCCAGCAGCTTAGGGGCCAGGGTGAGCTATGGCTACACCTTC.

The V call is TRBV5-5, the J call TRBJ2-7; D might be TRBD2 (5 bases). Germline V gene lookup returns CDR1 SGHKS and CDR2 YYEKEE (reference sequence). Between the trimmed V and J ends, which lost 4 bases and 4 bases, there was a span of 9 bases. The CDR3 is 12 residues long. The CDR3 DNA reads as TGTGCCAGCAGCGAGGGCCTATACGAGCAGTACTTC. This gives the protein CASSEGLYEQYF.

This clone was recorded only once. This chain connects TRBV28 to TRBJ1-1; D unresolved. V was clipped by 8 bases and J by 7 bases, with 17 bases between them. Germline values: CDR1 MDHEN, CDR2 SYDVKM. The CDR3 totals 13 residues. The CDR3 sequence: CASFVGVSGEAFF. CDR3 coding DNA: TGTGCCAGCTTTGTCGGGGTCTCGGGTGAAGCTTTCTTT. The full variable domain, completed using reference TRBV28 and TRBJ1-1, is DVKVTQSSRYLVKRTGEKVFLECVQDMDHENMFWYRQDPGLGLRLIYFSYDVKMKEKGDIPEGYSVSREKKERFSLILESASTNQTSMYLCASFVGVSGEAFFGQGTRLTVV.

Here the CDR3 reads CASSLSRAQETQYF. The CDR3 DNA reads as TGTGCCAGCAGCTTGTCGAGGGCTCAAGAGACCCAGTACTTC. The rearrangement uses TRBV7-9 and TRBJ2-5, with a possible D match to TRBD2 (5 bases). CDR3 length equals 14 residues. V gave up 3 bases and J gave up 2 bases, with 10 bases separating them. Germline CDR1 SEHNR, CDR2 FQNEAQ (reference sequence).

V usage is TRBV29-1 and J usage is TRBJ1-1, with D perhaps TRBD1 (5 bases). With 8 bases removed from V and 7 bases from J, the gap between germline ends came to 14 bases. The CDR3 contains 11 residues. Germline V CDR1 and CDR2: SQVTM, ANQGSEA. CDR3 in DNA: TGCAGCTTGGGGGGTGACGGTGAAGCTTTCTTT. Translated: CSLGGDGEAFF.

The genes are TRBV4-3 and TRBJ1-6; 10 bases map to TRBD1. CDR3 length: 14 amino acids. The trim removed 5 bases at V and 9 bases at J, leaving 4 bases unmatched. The germline CDR1 and CDR2 sequences are LGHNA and YSLEER. CDR3 sequence: CASSSGQGVSPLHF. CDR3 coding DNA: TGCGCCAGCAGCTCAGGACAGGGGGTTTCACCCCTCCACTTT.

The genes are TRBV12-5 and TRBJ1-5; 8 bases line up with TRBD1. In germline, CDR1 is LGHNT, CDR2 FRNRAP. CDR3 length equals 13 residues. After removal of 6 bases from V and 4 bases from J, the junction contained 2 bases not matched to a gene. CDR3 bases: TGTGCTAGTGGGGGGACAGGAAATCAGCCCCAGCATTTT. Translated, it gives CASGGTGNQPQHF.

The sample holds a few counts of this clone. The gene calls are TRBV27 and TRBJ1-6, with TRBD1 identical over 7 bases. CDR1 MNHEY and CDR2 SMNVEV come from the germline V gene (reference sequence). V shed 10 bases and J 7 bases; nucleotides not matched to a gene: 7. This CDR3 comprises 13 residues. The CDR3 nucleotides are TGTGCCATCAGGGGGGGGTGGAATTCACCCCTCCACTTT. Encoded protein: CAIRGGWNSPLHF.

The chain is built from TRBV9 and TRBJ2-1; a possible D gene is TRBD1 (6 bases). V was cut by 7 bases and J by 6 bases, with 11 bases left in between. The CDR3 consists of 12 residues. Germline lookup yields CDR1 SGDLS and CDR2 YYNGEE. CDR3 region: CASGSGVNEQFF. The CDR3 DNA is TGTGCCAGCGGGTCAGGGGTCAATGAGCAGTTCTTC.

The CDR3: CASSFAGENTEAFF. The CDR3, as DNA: TGTGCCAGCAGCTTTGCGGGGGAGAACACTGAAGCTTTCTTT. This chain joins TRBV11-1 and TRBJ1-1; D may be TRBD1 (5 bases). Germline-derived CDR1 and CDR2 are SGHAT and FQDESV (reference sequence). The CDR3 has 14 amino acids. Trimming took off 3 bases at V and 1 base at J, with 9 bases between the two ends.